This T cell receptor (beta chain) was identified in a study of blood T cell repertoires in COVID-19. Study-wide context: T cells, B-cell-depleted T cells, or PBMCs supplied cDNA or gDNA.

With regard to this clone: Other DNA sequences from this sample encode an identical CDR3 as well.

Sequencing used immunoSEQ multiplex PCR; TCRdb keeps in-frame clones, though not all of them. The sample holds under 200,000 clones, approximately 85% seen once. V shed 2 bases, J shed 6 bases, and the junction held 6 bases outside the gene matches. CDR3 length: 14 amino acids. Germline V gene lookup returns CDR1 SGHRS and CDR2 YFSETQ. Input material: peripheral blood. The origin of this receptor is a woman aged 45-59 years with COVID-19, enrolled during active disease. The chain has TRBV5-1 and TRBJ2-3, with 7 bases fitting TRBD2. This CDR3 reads CASSFSGDGDTQYF. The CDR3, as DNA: TGCGCCAGCAGCTTCAGCGGGGACGGCGATACGCAGTATTTT.